This T cell receptor (beta chain) is from a study of blood T cell repertoires in COVID-19. The method was immunoSEQ multiplex PCR; TCRdb's version includes in-frame clones alone and lacks a portion of them. This sample yields 350,000 to 450,000 clones, of which about 89% are seen a single time; around 1.5% belongs to the top ten. Germline CDR1 reads SGHDT; CDR2 reads YYEEEE. Between the trimmed V and J ends, which lost 6 bases and 7 bases, there was a span of 10 bases. CDR3 length: 11 residues. Sequences were obtained from peripheral blood. The receptor was isolated from a middle-aged woman with COVID-19, enrolled during active disease. The gene calls are TRBV5-6 and TRBJ1-2; a weak D match, TRBD1 (6 bases). Here the CDR3 DNA reads TGTGCCAGCATGAAGACAGGTGGCTACACCTTC. This translates into CASMKTGGYTF. Filled out from reference TRBV5-6 and TRBJ1-2, the complete variable domain reads DAGVTQSPTHLIKTRGQQVTLRCSPKSGHDTVSWYQQALGQGPQFIFQYYEEEERQRGNFPDRFSGHQFPNYSSELNVNALLLGDSALYLCASMKTGGYTFGSGTRLTVV.